This TCR beta chain was documented in a study of shared clonotypes between healthy human individuals. Findings of the study overall: Relative to clonotypes present in all four donors, those not shared had lower generation probabilities. Naive subsets tended to show greater estimated richness than memory subsets. Sequencing depth was predicted to influence how clonotypes are shared among donors. Sharing across four donors was seen in roughly 5% of naive CD4 clonotypes.

Germline lookup yields CDR1 LNHDA and CDR2 SQIVND (reference sequence). The CDR3 length is 15 residues. V shed 4 bases and J shed 5 bases, with 17 bases lying between them. CD45RO-negative CD8 cells positively selected for CCR7 made up the naive population, which excluded terminally differentiated effector memory CD45RA+ cells. On this clone itself: Its antigen is not identified.

Some clones are missing from TCRdb's copy, which holds only in-frame ones; the method was immunoSEQ multiplex PCR. The sample lists roughly 770,000 clones, about 96% seen once, with less than 0.25% in the top ten. Sequenced: naive CD8+ T cells sorted from blood. This receptor was identified in a man aged 25 to 40 in good health. The V gene is TRBV19, the J gene TRBJ1-1; D is uncertain. The CDR3 DNA sequence: TGTGCCAGTAGTAGCGGGAGGGTCGTGAGGACTGAAGCTTTCTTT. Residues: CASSSGRVVRTEAFF.